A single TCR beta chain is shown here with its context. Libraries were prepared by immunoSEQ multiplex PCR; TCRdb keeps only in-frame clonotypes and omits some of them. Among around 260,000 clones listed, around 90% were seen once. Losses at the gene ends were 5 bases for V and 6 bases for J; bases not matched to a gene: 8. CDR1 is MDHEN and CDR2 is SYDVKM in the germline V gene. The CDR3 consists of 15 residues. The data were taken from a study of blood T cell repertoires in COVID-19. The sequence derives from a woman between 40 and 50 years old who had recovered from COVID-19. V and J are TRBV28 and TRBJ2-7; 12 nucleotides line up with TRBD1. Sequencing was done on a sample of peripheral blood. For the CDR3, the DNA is TGTGCCAGCAGTCCAAGGGGACAGGGGGCCTCCGAGCAGTACTTC. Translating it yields CASSPRGQGASEQYF.